These 20 T cell receptor beta chains originate from one sample sequenced in a study of blood T cells in healthy people across ages. The use of a sample-barcoded 5' primer and a J-beta primer mix characterized a second PCR of roughly 6 to 11 cycles. TCRdb used MiXCR to reprocess the 5' RACE reads, holding one entry per CDR3 protein. The sample includes fewer than 2,000,000 distinct CDR3 sequences, about two fifths seen only once; the top ten take roughly 23%. Sequencing was done on a sample of blood. Source of these receptors: a human donor in good health.

Notes on this clonotype: A much larger clone lies one base from this, so it may be a read error. The gene calls are TRBV29-1 and TRBJ2-3; D gene ambiguous. The CDR3 loop spans 13 amino acids. The germline gives CDR1 SQVTM, CDR2 ANQGSEA. In DNA form, the CDR3 reads TGCAGCGTTGAGTGGAGCAACACAGTTACGCAGTATTTT. This sequence encodes CSVEWSNTVTQYF.

The chain recombines TRBV13 with TRBJ2-3; 7 nucleotides match TRBD2. The CDR3 length is 15 residues. Germline CDR1 PRHDT, CDR2 FYEKMQ (reference sequence). The J segment lost 7 bases and the V segment lost 4 bases, leaving 11 bases of the junction unmatched. The CDR3 is CASSSPAGYENTQYF. DNA of the CDR3: TGTGCCAGCAGCTCCCCAGCGGGGTATGAAAATACGCAGTATTTT.

This clonotype was found once. The chain employs TRBV29-1 and TRBJ2-5, with 10 bases aligning to TRBD1. Germline-derived CDR1 and CDR2 are SQVTM and ANQGSEA. J gave up 5 bases and V 6 bases, and 6 bases lay outside the gene matches. The CDR3 contains 13 residues. The CDR3 DNA is TGCAGCGTAGACGACAGGGGGCGGGAGACCCAGTACTTC. Its translation is CSVDDRGRETQYF.

This clonotype was counted a single time. This chain uses TRBV3-1 with TRBJ2-3; possibly TRBD1 for D (5 bases). The CDR3 loop spans 15 amino acids. V was trimmed by 0 bases and J by 4 bases, leaving 11 bases between them. CDR1 LGHDT and CDR2 YNNKEL come from the germline V gene (reference sequence). The DNA of the CDR3 is TGTGCCAGCAGCCAAGATCCCAGGGCACCAGATACGCAGTATTTT. Residues: CASSQDPRAPDTQYF.

The chain employs TRBV12-5 and TRBJ1-2, with TRBD1 identical over 11 bases. The trim removed 3 bases at V and 4 bases at J, leaving 7 bases unmatched. Germline CDR1 is LGHNT and CDR2 is FRNRAP. The CDR3 consists of 16 residues. CDR3 sequence (DNA): TGTGCTAGTGGTTTCCAAACGGGACAGGGGGGCTATGGCTACACCTTC. The encoded protein is CASGFQTGQGGYGYTF. Full variable domain (remainder filled in from reference TRBV12-5 and TRBJ1-2): DARVTQTPRHKVTEMGQEVTMRCQPILGHNTVFWYRQTMMQGLELLAYFRNRAPLDDSGMPKDRFSAEMPDATLATLKIQPSEPRDSAVYFCASGFQTGQGGYGYTFGSGTRLTVV.

This chain connects TRBV7-2 to TRBJ1-1; weak D call: TRBD1 (5 bases). Germline assignment: CDR1 SGHTA and CDR2 FQGNSA. This CDR3 is built from 14 residues. V was trimmed by 5 bases and J by 1 base, leaving 11 bases between them. The CDR3, as DNA: TGTGCCAGCAGCATGGGGCAGTCGAACACTGAAGCTTTCTTT. Protein product: CASSMGQSNTEAFF.

This clonotype occurred a few times. The chain combines TRBV6-2 or TRBV6-3 with TRBJ2-5; D is perhaps TRBD1 (6 bases). The CDR3 is 12 amino acids. Germline loops: CDR1 MNHEY, CDR2 SVGEGT. V was cut by 6 bases and J by 7 bases, with 12 bases left in between. Here the CDR3 reads CASRLGGWTQYF. The CDR3 DNA is TGTGCCAGCAGGCTAGGGGGATGGACCCAGTACTTC.

This clonotype was recorded many times. The chain combines TRBV6-2 or TRBV6-3 with TRBJ2-5; 9 nucleotides line up with TRBD2. This CDR3 is 18 amino acids long. CDR1 MNHEY and CDR2 SVGEGT come from the germline V gene. V dropped 5 bases and J dropped 4; count of bases not matched to a gene: 17. CDR3 DNA sequence: TGTGCCAGCAGTCCCGGTTACCGTCTAGCGGGGTCGGGAGAGACCCAGTACTTC. It is translated as CASSPGYRLAGSGETQYF.

V usage is TRBV7-9 and J usage is TRBJ2-1, with TRBD2 identical over 9 bases. Germline loops: CDR1 SEHNR, CDR2 FQNEAQ (reference sequence). V was clipped by 5 bases and J by 7 bases; unmatched bases: 12. The CDR3 consists of 16 residues. The CDR3 DNA reads TGTGCCAGCAGCCCTGGACTAGCGACTTTCTATAATGAGCAGTTCTTC. It specifies CASSPGLATFYNEQFF. The complete variable domain, with remaining parts taken from reference TRBV7-9 and TRBJ2-1, reads DTGVSQNPRHKITKRGQNVTFRCDPISEHNRLYWYRQTLGQGPEFLTYFQNEAQLEKSRLLSDRFSAERPKGSFSTLEIQRTEQGDSAMYLCASSPGLATFYNEQFFGPGTRLTVL.

This clonotype was picked up a small number of times. The chain combines TRBV7-2 with TRBJ1-5; D is unclear. The ends were cut back, 1 base at V and 5 bases at J, with 15 bases in the middle. CDR1 SGHTA and CDR2 FQGNSA come from the germline V gene. CDR3 length equals 16 residues. The CDR3 sequence: CASSLGGRVGYQPQHF. The CDR3 DNA reads as TGTGCCAGCAGCTTAGGCGGACGGGTCGGTTATCAGCCCCAGCATTTT.

This clonotype appeared a few times. The V gene is TRBV7-2, the J gene TRBJ2-7; D is possibly TRBD2 (6 bases). V gave up 7 bases and J gave up 0 bases, with 16 bases separating them. This CDR3 is built from 15 residues. The V gene's germline CDR1 is SGHTA and CDR2 FQGNSA. The CDR3 DNA follows: TGTGCCAGCACCTTCGGAGGGGAAGGCTCCTACGAGCAGTACTTC. Protein product: CASTFGGEGSYEQYF.

Comments on this clonotype: One end of the junction fails to match germline, which may point to a read error. This rearrangement joins TRBV6-2 or TRBV6-3 to TRBJ1-2; D gene uncertain. This CDR3 has 13 residues. Germline values: CDR1 MNHEY, CDR2 SVGEGT. CDR3 amino acids: CASSPNTNSGYTF. The CDR3 region has the DNA TGTGCCAGCAGTCCCAACACGAACTCTGGCTACACCTTC.

The chain links TRBV12-3 or TRBV12-4 to TRBJ2-7; 8 bases fit TRBD1. J gave up 4 bases and V 8 bases, and 7 bases lay outside the gene matches. CDR3 size: 13 residues. The DNA of the CDR3 is TGTGCCAGCTGGGGACAGGTAGATTACGAGCAGTACTTC. Its protein product is CASWGQVDYEQYF.

In its sample, this clonotype was seen once. The rearrangement uses TRBV20-1 and TRBJ2-3, with TRBD2 identical over 8 bases. From germline, CDR1 is DFQATT and CDR2 SNEGSKA (reference sequence). The CDR3 is 18 amino acids. V was pared by 3 bases and J by 1 base, with 15 bases of the junction left unmatched. CDR3 region: CSASPPFSGGGGTDTQYF. The CDR3 nucleotides are TGCAGTGCTAGTCCCCCCTTCAGCGGGGGAGGCGGCACAGATACGCAGTATTTT.

The chain couples TRBV4-1 to TRBJ2-7; D gene ambiguous. Trimming cost V 3 bases and J 4 bases, with 10 bases left between them. The germline CDR1 and CDR2 sequences are MGHRA and YSYEKL. The CDR3 loop spans 13 amino acids. As DNA, the CDR3 is TGCGCCAGCAGCCATGCCACTGATTACGAGCAGTACTTC. Protein product: CASSHATDYEQYF.

The chain recombines TRBV7-2 with TRBJ2-5, with no clear D. Deletions cut 5 bases from V and 5 bases from J, with 12 bases between. The V gene's germline CDR1 is SGHTA and CDR2 FQGNSA. CDR3 length equals 13 residues. The DNA for the CDR3 is TGTGCCAGCAGCATGAGTAGGGTCGAGACCCAGTACTTC. It encodes CASSMSRVETQYF.

The CDR3 protein is CASSYVPGRRTEAFF. The CDR3 region has the DNA TGTGCCAGCAGTTACGTCCCTGGGAGGCGCACTGAAGCTTTCTTT. The rearrangement joins TRBV12-3 or TRBV12-4 to TRBJ1-1; no firm D call. This CDR3 comprises 15 residues. Trimming took 4 bases from V and 4 from J, leaving 16 bases between them.

This clonotype has at least ten counts. The gene calls are TRBV6-2 or TRBV6-3 and TRBJ2-1; the D is unclear. CDR3 size: 14 residues. Germline assignment: CDR1 MNHEY and CDR2 SVGEGT. V lost 7 bases to trimming and J lost 0 bases, with 10 bases between them. The CDR3 DNA is TGTGCCAGCATAAGGGATTCCTCCTACAATGAGCAGTTCTTC. This codes for CASIRDSSYNEQFF.

This clonotype was observed a handful of times. The rearrangement links TRBV28 to TRBJ1-1; D unclear. CDR3 length: 11 amino acids. Between the trimmed V and J ends, which lost 2 bases and 11 bases, there was a span of 9 bases. Germline V gene sequence: CDR1 MDHEN, CDR2 SYDVKM. CDR3 DNA: TGTGCCAGCAGTTTAAGCTTTGAGGCTTTCTTT. Encoded protein: CASSLSFEAFF.

This clonotype came up a few times. V and J are TRBV29-1 and TRBJ1-2; no clear D gene. Trimming shortened V by 4 bases and J by 5 bases, and 11 bases separated the two germline ends. The length of the CDR3 is 12 residues. The V gene's germline CDR1 is SQVTM and CDR2 ANQGSEA. CDR3 sequence reads: CSVAFGPYGYTF. Written as DNA, the CDR3 is TGCAGCGTTGCGTTCGGACCTTATGGCTACACCTTC.